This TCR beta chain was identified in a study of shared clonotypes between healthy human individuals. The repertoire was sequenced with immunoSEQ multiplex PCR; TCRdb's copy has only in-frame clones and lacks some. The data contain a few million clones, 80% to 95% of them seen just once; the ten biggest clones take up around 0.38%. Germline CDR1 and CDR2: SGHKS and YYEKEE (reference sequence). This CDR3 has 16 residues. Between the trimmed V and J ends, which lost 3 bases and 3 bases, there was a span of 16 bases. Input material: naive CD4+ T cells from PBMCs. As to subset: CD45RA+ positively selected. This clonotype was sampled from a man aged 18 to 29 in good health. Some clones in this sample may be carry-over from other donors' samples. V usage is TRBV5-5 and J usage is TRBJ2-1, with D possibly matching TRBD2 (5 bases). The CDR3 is CASSSRPDGNYNEQFF. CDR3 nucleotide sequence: TGTGCCAGCAGCTCCCGACCGGACGGGAACTACAATGAGCAGTTCTTC. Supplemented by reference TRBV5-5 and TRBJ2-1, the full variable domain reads DAGVTQSPTHLIKTRGQQVTLRCSPISGHKSVSWYQQVLGQGPQFIFQYYEKEERGRGNFPDRFSARQFPNYSSELNVNALLLGDSALYLCASSSRPDGNYNEQFFGPGTRLTVL.